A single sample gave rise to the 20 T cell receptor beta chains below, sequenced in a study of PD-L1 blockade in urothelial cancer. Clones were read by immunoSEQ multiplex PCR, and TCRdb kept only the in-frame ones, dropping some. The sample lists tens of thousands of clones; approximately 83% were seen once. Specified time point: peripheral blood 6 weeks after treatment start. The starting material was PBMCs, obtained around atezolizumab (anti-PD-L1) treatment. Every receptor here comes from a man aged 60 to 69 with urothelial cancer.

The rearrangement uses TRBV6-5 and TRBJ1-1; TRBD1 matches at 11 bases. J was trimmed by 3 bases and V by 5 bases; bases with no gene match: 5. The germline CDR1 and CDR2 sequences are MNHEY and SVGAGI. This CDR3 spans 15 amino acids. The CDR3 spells CASSVPGQGDTEAFF. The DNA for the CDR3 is TGTGCCAGCAGTGTCCCGGGACAGGGGGACACTGAAGCTTTCTTT.

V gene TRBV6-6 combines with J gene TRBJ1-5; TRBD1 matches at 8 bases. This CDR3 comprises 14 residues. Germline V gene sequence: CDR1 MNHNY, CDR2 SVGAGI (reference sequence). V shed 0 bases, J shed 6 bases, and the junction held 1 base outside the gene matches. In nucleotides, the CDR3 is TGTGCCAGCAGTTACTCCAGGGGGCCTCAGCCCCAGCATTTT. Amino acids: CASSYSRGPQPQHF.

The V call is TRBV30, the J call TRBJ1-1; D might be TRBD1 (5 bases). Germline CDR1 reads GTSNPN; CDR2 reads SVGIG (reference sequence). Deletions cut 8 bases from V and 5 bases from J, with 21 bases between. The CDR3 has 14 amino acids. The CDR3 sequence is CAGKTAGSGTEAFF. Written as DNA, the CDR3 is TGTGCCGGGAAGACAGCCGGAAGTGGGACTGAAGCTTTCTTT.

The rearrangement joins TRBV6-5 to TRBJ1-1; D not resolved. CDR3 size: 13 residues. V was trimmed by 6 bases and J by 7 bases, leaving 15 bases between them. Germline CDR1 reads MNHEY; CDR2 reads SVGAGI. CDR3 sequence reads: CASRRPGGIEAFF. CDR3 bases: TGTGCCAGCAGACGTCCAGGAGGGATTGAAGCTTTCTTT.

This CDR3 reads CASSLTTGLNTEAFF. CDR3 nucleotide sequence: TGTGCCAGCAGCTTAACGACAGGGCTGAACACTGAAGCTTTCTTT. The chain combines TRBV11-2 with TRBJ1-1; the match to TRBD1 covers 7 bases. The CDR3 extends over 15 amino acids. The V segment lost 2 bases and the J segment 0 bases; nucleotides outside the gene matches: 3. CDR1 is SGHAT and CDR2 is FQNNGV in the germline V gene.

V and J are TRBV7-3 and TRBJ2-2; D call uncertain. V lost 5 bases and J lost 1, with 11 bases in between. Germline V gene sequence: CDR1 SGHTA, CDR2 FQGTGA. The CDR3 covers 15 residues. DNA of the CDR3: TGTGCCAGCAGCCTTGAAATCGGGAACACCGGGGAGCTGTTTTTT. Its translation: CASSLEIGNTGELFF.

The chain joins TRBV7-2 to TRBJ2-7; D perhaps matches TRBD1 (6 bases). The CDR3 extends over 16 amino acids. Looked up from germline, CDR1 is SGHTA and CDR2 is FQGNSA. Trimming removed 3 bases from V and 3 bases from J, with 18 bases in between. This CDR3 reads CASSLGPQGSGYEQYF. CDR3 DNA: TGTGCCAGCAGCTTGGGCCCACAGGGTTCGGGCTACGAGCAGTACTTC.

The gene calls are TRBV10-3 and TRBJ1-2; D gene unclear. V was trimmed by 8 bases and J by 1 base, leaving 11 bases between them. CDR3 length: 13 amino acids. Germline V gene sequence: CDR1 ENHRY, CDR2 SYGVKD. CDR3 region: CAIATDLNYGYTF. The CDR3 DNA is TGTGCCATCGCAACAGACCTTAACTATGGCTACACCTTC.

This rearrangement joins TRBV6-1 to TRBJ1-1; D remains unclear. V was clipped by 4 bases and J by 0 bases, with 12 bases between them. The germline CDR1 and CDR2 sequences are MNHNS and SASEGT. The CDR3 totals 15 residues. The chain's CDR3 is CASSVSRLLNTEAFF. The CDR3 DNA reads TGTGCCAGCAGTGTGAGCAGGCTGCTGAACACTGAAGCTTTCTTT.

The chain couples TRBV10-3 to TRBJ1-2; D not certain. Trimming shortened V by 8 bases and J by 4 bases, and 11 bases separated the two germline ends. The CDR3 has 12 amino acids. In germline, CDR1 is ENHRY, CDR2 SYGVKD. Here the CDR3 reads CAILEGSYGYTF. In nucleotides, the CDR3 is TGTGCCATCTTGGAGGGCTCCTATGGCTACACCTTC.

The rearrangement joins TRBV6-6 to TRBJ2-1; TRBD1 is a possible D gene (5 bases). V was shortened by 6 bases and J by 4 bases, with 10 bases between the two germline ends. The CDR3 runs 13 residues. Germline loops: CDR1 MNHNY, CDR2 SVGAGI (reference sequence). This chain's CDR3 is CASSRAQYNEQFF. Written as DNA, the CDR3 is TGTGCCAGCAGCAGGGCACAATACAATGAGCAGTTCTTC.

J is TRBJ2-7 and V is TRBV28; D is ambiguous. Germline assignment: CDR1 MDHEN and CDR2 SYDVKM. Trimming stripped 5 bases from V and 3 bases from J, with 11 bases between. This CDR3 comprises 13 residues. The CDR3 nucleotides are TGTGCCAGCAGTCCAATAATCAGCTACGAGCAGTACTTC. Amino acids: CASSPIISYEQYF. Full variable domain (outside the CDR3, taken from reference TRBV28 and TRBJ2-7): DVKVTQSSRYLVKRTGEKVFLECVQDMDHENMFWYRQDPGLGLRLIYFSYDVKMKEKGDIPEGYSVSREKKERFSLILESASTNQTSMYLCASSPIISYEQYFGPGTRLTVT.

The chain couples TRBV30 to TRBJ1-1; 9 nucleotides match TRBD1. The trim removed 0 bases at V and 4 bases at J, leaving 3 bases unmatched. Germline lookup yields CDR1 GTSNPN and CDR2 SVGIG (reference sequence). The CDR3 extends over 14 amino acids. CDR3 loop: CAWSVTGGSTEAFF. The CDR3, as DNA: TGTGCCTGGAGTGTGACAGGGGGTTCCACTGAAGCTTTCTTT.

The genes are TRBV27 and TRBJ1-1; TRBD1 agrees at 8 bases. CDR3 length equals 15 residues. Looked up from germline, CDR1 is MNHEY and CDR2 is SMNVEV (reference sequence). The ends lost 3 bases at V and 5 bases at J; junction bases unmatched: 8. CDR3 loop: CASSFSGGSGTEAFF. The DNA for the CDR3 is TGTGCCAGCAGTTTCTCAGGGGGCTCCGGGACTGAAGCTTTCTTT.

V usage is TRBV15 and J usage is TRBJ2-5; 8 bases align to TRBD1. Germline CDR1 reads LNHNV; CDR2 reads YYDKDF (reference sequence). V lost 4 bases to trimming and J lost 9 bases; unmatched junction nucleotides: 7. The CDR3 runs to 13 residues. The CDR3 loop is CATSKDRVLAQYF. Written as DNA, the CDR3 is TGTGCCACCAGCAAGGACAGGGTGCTGGCCCAGTACTTC.

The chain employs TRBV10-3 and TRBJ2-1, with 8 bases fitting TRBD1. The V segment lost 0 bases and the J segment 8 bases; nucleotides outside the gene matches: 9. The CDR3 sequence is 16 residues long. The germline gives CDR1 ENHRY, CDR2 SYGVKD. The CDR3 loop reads CAISESGQGGKDEQFF. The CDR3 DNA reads TGTGCCATCAGTGAGTCTGGACAGGGTGGAAAGGATGAGCAGTTCTTC.

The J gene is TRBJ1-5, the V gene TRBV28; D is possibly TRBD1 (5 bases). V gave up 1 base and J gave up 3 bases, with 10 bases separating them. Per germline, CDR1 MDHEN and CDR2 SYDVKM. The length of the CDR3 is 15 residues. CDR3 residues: CASSLSRGTNQPQHF. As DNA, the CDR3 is TGTGCCAGCAGTTTATCCCGGGGGACCAATCAGCCCCAGCATTTT.

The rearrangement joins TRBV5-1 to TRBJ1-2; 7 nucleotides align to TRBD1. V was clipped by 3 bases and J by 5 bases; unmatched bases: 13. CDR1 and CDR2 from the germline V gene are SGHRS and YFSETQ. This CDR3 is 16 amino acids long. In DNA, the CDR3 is TGCGCCAGCAGCTCAAGACCGACAGGGTCGGGGTATGGCTACACCTTC. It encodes CASSSRPTGSGYGYTF.

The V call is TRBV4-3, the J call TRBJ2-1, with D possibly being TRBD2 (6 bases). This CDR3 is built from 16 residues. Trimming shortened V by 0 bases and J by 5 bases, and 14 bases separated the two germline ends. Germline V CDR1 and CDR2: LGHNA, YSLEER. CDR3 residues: CASSQELRAGNNEQFF. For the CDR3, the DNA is TGCGCCAGCAGCCAAGAGTTACGAGCGGGCAACAATGAGCAGTTCTTC.

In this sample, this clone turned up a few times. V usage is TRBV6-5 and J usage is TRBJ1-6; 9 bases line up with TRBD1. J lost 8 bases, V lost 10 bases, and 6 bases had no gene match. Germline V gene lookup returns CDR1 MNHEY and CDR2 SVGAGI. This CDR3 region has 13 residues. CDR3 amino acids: CATYRDRDSPLHF. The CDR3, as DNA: TGTGCCACCTATAGGGACAGGGATTCACCCCTCCACTTT.